This T cell receptor beta chain is from a study of blood T cell repertoires in COVID-19. Study summary: Sample material is recorded as cDNA or gDNA derived from T cells, B-cell-depleted T cells, or PBMCs.

The authors' processing: Amplifying reference gene primers gave estimates of nucleated cell counts. Profiled with immunoSEQ multiplex PCR; TCRdb holds only in-frame clones, not every one. That table is the source of V, J and clone size, and D and trimming were worked out from the DNA. Of hundreds of thousands of clones listed, about 84% are singletons. In assigning cohorts, the study relied on participant-reported clinical history. Recovered participants had two consecutive negative NP/OP PCR tests, healthcare professional clearance, or symptom resolution. This clone was seen once. The CDR3 is 13 amino acids. The ends were cut back, 5 bases at V and 4 bases at J, with 9 bases in the middle. CDR1 LNHNV and CDR2 YYDKDF come from the germline V gene (reference sequence).

The receptor was derived from a woman between 45 and 60 years old who had recovered from COVID-19. The V call is TRBV15, the J call TRBJ2-1; tentative D call: TRBD1 (5 bases). The source material was PBMCs or T cells enriched from blood (not recorded which). The CDR3 DNA follows: TGTGCCACCAGCGGACACGAATACAATGAGCAGTTCTTC. It encodes CATSGHEYNEQFF.